The present T cell receptor beta chain was sequenced within a study of T cell changes during pregnancy in multiple sclerosis. Assay: immunoSEQ multiplex PCR; the TCRdb copy retains only in-frame clones and omits some. The repertoire holds about 51,000 clones, with 94% as singletons. This clone was seen just once. The same CDR3 can be traced to other DNA sequences in this sample. This specimen was CD4+ T cells from peripheral blood mononuclear cells, taken in the second trimester of pregnancy. This TCR was sampled from a female donor with multiple sclerosis, enrolled in a pregnancy study.

DNA of the CDR3: TGTGCCAGCAGCGTAGATAGGGGGGGAACAGATACGCAGTATTTT. This gives the protein CASSVDRGGTDTQYF. The chain combines TRBV9 with TRBJ2-3; possibly TRBD2 for D (7 bases). Trimming stripped 0 bases from V and 3 bases from J, with 11 bases between. In germline, CDR1 is SGDLS, CDR2 YYNGEE. CDR3 length: 15 residues.